Reported below is one T cell receptor (beta chain). Its specificity is not known. At one boundary the junction diverges from the germline segment, which might be a read error. This record comes from a study of cytomegalovirus exposure and HLA in healthy donors. Germline loops: CDR1 SGHTA, CDR2 FQGNSA. The CDR3 loop spans 15 amino acids. Both 60 Vbeta primers and 13 Jbeta primers went into the PCR. Sequencing used immunoSEQ multiplex PCR; TCRdb keeps in-frame clones, though not all of them. The sample shows roughly 180,000 clones, over 65% of them seen only once. Overall study results and limits: Most TCR sequences proved rare, with some public TCRs found in many donors. The later analysis indicated that the majority of CMV-associated TCR beta chains appeared HLA-restricted. In a later analysis, HLA-associated beta chains showed higher expansion and lower generation probabilities than comparable chains.

The receptor was derived from a man younger than 30 in good health and CMV-seronegative. The sequencing sample was made of PBMCs. The chain links TRBV7-2 to TRBJ1-6, with 7 nucleotides matching TRBD1. The CDR3 is CAGSLALGGRSPLHF. CDR3 in DNA: TGTGCCGGCAGCTTAGCGCTAGGGGGCCGATCACCCCTCCACTTT.